The 20 T cell receptor beta chains below were found in one sample sequenced in a study of T cell responses to AZD1222 COVID-19 vaccine. Sequencing used immunoSEQ multiplex PCR; TCRdb keeps in-frame clones, though not all of them. The data show 100,000 to 120,000 clones, over 75% seen once. The sample in question was peripheral blood, obtained on day 0 of AZD1222 vaccination. All receptors come from an adult in good health.

The genes are TRBV20-1 and TRBJ1-5; 11 positions agree with TRBD1. Trimming removed 3 bases from V and 4 bases from J; junction bases left unmatched: 8. This CDR3 has 16 residues. Germline V gene lookup returns CDR1 DFQATT and CDR2 SNEGSKA (reference sequence). The CDR3 here is CSASFGTGGTNQPQHF. The CDR3, as DNA: TGCAGTGCTAGTTTCGGGACAGGGGGAACTAATCAGCCCCAGCATTTT.

This chain connects TRBV28 to TRBJ1-4; 7 bases are shared with TRBD1. The V gene end was trimmed by 5 bases and the J gene end by 0 bases; junction bases not matched to a gene: 3. From germline, CDR1 is MDHEN and CDR2 SYDVKM. The CDR3 is 15 residues long. Written as DNA, the CDR3 is TGTGCCAGCAGTATACAGGGGTCAACTAATGAAAAACTGTTTTTT. It translates to CASSIQGSTNEKLFF.

CDR3 residues: CASRRANRQGATYEQYF. The CDR3 bases are TGTGCCAGCAGGAGAGCCAACCGGCAGGGGGCTACCTACGAGCAGTACTTC. V usage is TRBV27 and J usage is TRBJ2-7; 8 bases map to TRBD1. Germline CDR1 reads MNHEY; CDR2 reads SMNVEV (reference sequence). The V gene end was trimmed by 6 bases and the J gene end by 2 bases; junction bases not matched to a gene: 15. The length of the CDR3 is 17 residues.

The chain recombines TRBV19 with TRBJ1-2; D not certain. V shed 5 bases and J shed 2 bases, with 18 bases lying between them. The germline V gene has CDR1 LNHDA and CDR2 SQIVND (reference sequence). The CDR3 covers 16 residues. The CDR3 loop is CASSHPGLGLNYGYTF. The CDR3 DNA reads as TGTGCCAGTAGTCACCCGGGCTTAGGTTTGAACTATGGCTACACCTTC.

This clone was detected a few times. The CDR3 reads CASRDSLDSYEQYF. The DNA for the CDR3 is TGTGCCAGCAGGGACTCATTGGATTCCTACGAGCAGTACTTC. V usage is TRBV2 and J usage is TRBJ2-7, with D maybe TRBD2 (5 bases). The CDR3 runs 14 residues. Per the germline V gene, CDR1 is SNHLY and CDR2 is FYNNEI. V was shortened by 6 bases and J by 1 base, with 13 bases between the two germline ends.

The CDR3 DNA reads TGTGCCAGCAGTCCGGGACAGGGGCGGAATAATTCACCCCTCCACTTT. It codes for CASSPGQGRNNSPLHF. The chain links TRBV2 to TRBJ1-6, with TRBD1 matching 10 bases. With 5 bases clipped from V and 5 bases from J, the junction kept 6 bases outside the gene matches. This CDR3 comprises 16 residues. Looked up from germline, CDR1 is SNHLY and CDR2 is FYNNEI.

The chain has TRBV30 and TRBJ1-5, with a weak D call TRBD1 (5 bases). Germline V gene data show CDR1 as GTSNPN and CDR2 as SVGIG (reference sequence). The V end lost 5 bases, the J end lost 7 bases, and 18 bases lay between the germline ends. The CDR3 spans 14 residues. The CDR3 DNA sequence: TGTGCCTGGCGGGGACCAAGTCCCTTGCAGCCCCAGCATTTT. Protein sequence: CAWRGPSPLQPQHF.

The chain has TRBV29-1 and TRBJ2-3; 7 bases line up with TRBD1. V lost 6 bases, J lost 0 bases, and 0 bases stayed unmatched. The germline CDR1 and CDR2 sequences are SQVTM and ANQGSEA. This CDR3 is 12 amino acids long. This CDR3 is CSVDRSTDTQYF. The CDR3 DNA reads TGCAGCGTGGACAGGAGCACAGATACGCAGTATTTT.

The V and J genes are TRBV7-2 and TRBJ2-7, with 8 nucleotides matching TRBD1. With V trimmed by 1 base and J by 4 bases, 3 bases remained unmatched. Germline V CDR1 and CDR2: SGHTA, FQGNSA. This CDR3 contains 14 residues. CDR3 DNA: TGTGCCAGCAGCTTAGACAGGGGGTGGTACGAGCAGTACTTC. As protein: CASSLDRGWYEQYF.

On this clone: Other DNA sequences from this sample encode an identical CDR3 as well. This rearrangement joins TRBV13 to TRBJ1-2; D remains unclear. Germline CDR1 is PRHDT and CDR2 is FYEKMQ (reference sequence). This CDR3 has 15 amino acids. V was clipped by 9 bases and J by 0 bases, with 17 bases between them. The CDR3 loop is CASSDRDRTNYGYTF. In DNA form, the CDR3 reads TGTGCCAGTAGCGATAGAGACCGAACTAACTATGGCTACACCTTC.

The V and J genes are TRBV6-6 and TRBJ1-1; D remains unclear. The CDR3 is made up of 13 amino acids. The germline V and J ends were trimmed by 1 base and 1 base, with 4 bases remaining between them. Germline V gene sequence: CDR1 MNHNY, CDR2 SVGAGI (reference sequence). CDR3: CASSYFKNTEAFF. The CDR3 nucleotides are TGTGCCAGCAGTTACTTTAAGAACACTGAAGCTTTCTTT.

The rearrangement links TRBV6-5 to TRBJ1-5; D gene unclear. CDR1 and CDR2 from the germline V gene are MNHEY and SVGAGI. V was pared by 8 bases and J by 0 bases, with 11 bases between. The CDR3 runs to 14 residues. The CDR3 region is CASAPSYSNQPQHF. CDR3 coding DNA: TGTGCCAGCGCCCCCTCCTATAGCAATCAGCCCCAGCATTTT.

This chain links TRBV5-5 with TRBJ1-6; 7 nucleotides agree with TRBD1. The CDR3 spans 15 residues. The junction had 15 bases not matched to a gene; V was cut back by 5 bases and J by 13 bases. Germline V gene sequence: CDR1 SGHKS, CDR2 YYEKEE (reference sequence). The CDR3 sequence is CASRWDSDSAVPLHF. CDR3 nucleotides: TGTGCCAGCAGGTGGGACAGCGACTCTGCCGTTCCCCTCCACTTT.

The chain combines TRBV18 with TRBJ2-7, with 11 bases matching TRBD1. The CDR3 is made up of 15 amino acids. Germline V lookup: CDR1 KGHSH, CDR2 LQKENI. The junction had 5 bases not matched to a gene; V was cut back by 2 bases and J by 5 bases. CDR3 DNA: TGTGCCAGCTCACCAATGGGGACAGGGGGGAACGAGCAGTACTTC. It is translated as CASSPMGTGGNEQYF.

In its sample, this clone was seen once. V and J are TRBV19 and TRBJ2-5, with 9 bases aligning to TRBD2. CDR3 length: 16 residues. V lost 6 bases, J lost 5 bases, and 13 bases stayed unmatched. Germline V gene data show CDR1 as LNHDA and CDR2 as SQIVND (reference sequence). As DNA, the CDR3 is TGTGCCAGTAGGAATAGCGGGAGAGGTACTCACGAGACCCAGTACTTC. It encodes CASRNSGRGTHETQYF.

This chain uses TRBV7-3 with TRBJ2-1, with D possibly being TRBD1 (5 bases). Deletions cut 3 bases from V and 9 bases from J, with 12 bases between. Germline values: CDR1 SGHTA, CDR2 FQGTGA. CDR3 length: 13 amino acids. CDR3: CASSFPGFVEQFF. CDR3 nucleotide sequence: TGTGCCAGCAGCTTCCCAGGGTTTGTTGAGCAGTTCTTC.

The chain recombines TRBV28 with TRBJ1-6; 7 bases are a match to TRBD1. This CDR3 region has 15 residues. V trimming: 6 bases; J trimming: 6 bases; junction bases outside the gene matches: 8. Germline V gene data show CDR1 as MDHEN and CDR2 as SYDVKM. The CDR3 loop reads CASRGGQEFNSPLHF. The DNA of the CDR3 is TGTGCCAGCAGGGGTGGACAGGAATTTAATTCACCCCTCCACTTT. The full variable domain, completed using reference TRBV28 and TRBJ1-6, is DVKVTQSSRYLVKRTGEKVFLECVQDMDHENMFWYRQDPGLGLRLIYFSYDVKMKEKGDIPEGYSVSREKKERFSLILESASTNQTSMYLCASRGGQEFNSPLHFGNGTRLTVT.

V and J are TRBV6-2 or TRBV6-3 and TRBJ2-3, with 11 bases lining up with TRBD1. The germline V gene has CDR1 MNHEY and CDR2 SVGEGT. With V trimmed by 2 bases and J by 3 bases, 1 base remained unmatched. The CDR3 sequence is 15 residues long. CDR3 nucleotide sequence: TGTGCCAGCAGTTACGGACAGGGGGCTACAGATACGCAGTATTTT. Encoded protein: CASSYGQGATDTQYF.

The chain recombines TRBV3-1 (or the pseudogene TRBV3-2) with TRBJ1-1; 7 bases match TRBD1. Germline-derived CDR1 and CDR2 are LGHDT and YNNKEL (reference sequence). V was pared by 5 bases and J by 5 bases, with 2 bases of the junction left unmatched. The CDR3 totals 12 residues. The CDR3 DNA reads TGTGCCAGCAGCAAGGACAGGACTGAAGCTTTCTTT. It yields the protein CASSKDRTEAFF.

The CDR3 is CASSQVTTGWGYTF. The CDR3 nucleotides are TGCGCCAGCAGCCAAGTGACGACAGGGTGGGGCTACACCTTC. This chain joins TRBV4-3 and TRBJ1-2; TRBD1 matches 7 bases. Germline values: CDR1 LGHNA, CDR2 YSLEER. This CDR3 has 14 residues. The trim removed 1 base at V and 8 bases at J, leaving 7 bases unmatched.